One sample yielded the 8 T cell receptor beta chains listed below, sequenced in a study of T cell responses to AZD1222 COVID-19 vaccine. This table comes from immunoSEQ multiplex PCR, and its TCRdb copy is limited to in-frame clones, with some not included. The data show around 120,000 clones, with 80% to 90% seen just once and about 1.5% held by the top ten. Sequencing used peripheral blood, obtained on day 0 of AZD1222 vaccination. These receptors originate from an adult in good health.

The chain joins TRBV2 to TRBJ2-2; D not resolved. The germline gives CDR1 SNHLY, CDR2 FYNNEI. CDR3 size: 11 residues. Trimming took 4 bases from V and 7 from J, leaving 4 bases between them. The CDR3 sequence: CASSGSGELFF. DNA for the CDR3: TGTGCCAGCAGTGGGAGCGGGGAGCTGTTTTTT.

This clone was seen just once. The rearrangement uses TRBV9 and TRBJ2-5; D is uncertain. This CDR3 contains 13 residues. Trimming took 3 bases from V and 2 from J, leaving 8 bases between them. In germline, CDR1 is SGDLS, CDR2 YYNGEE. The CDR3 bases are TGTGCCAGCAGCGGGGCGGCTCAAGAGACCCAGTACTTC. It encodes CASSGAAQETQYF. Variable domain in full (rest from reference TRBV9 and TRBJ2-5): DSGVTQTPKHLITATGQRVTLRCSPRSGDLSVYWYQQSLDQGLQFLIQYYNGEERAKGNILERFSAQQFPDLHSELNLSSLELGDSALYFCASSGAAQETQYFGPGTRLLVL.

Details on this clone: An end of the junction differs from the germline gene, which may be a read error. The chain joins TRBV5-1 to TRBJ2-2; 8 bases agree with TRBD1. The CDR3 spans 13 residues. Germline CDR1 reads SGHRS; CDR2 reads YFSETQ. The CDR3 nucleotides are TGCGCCAGCAGCCCCCTGCTCACAGGGGGGCTGTTTTTT. Its protein is CASSPLLTGGLFF.

The sample holds one count of this clone. The V and J genes are TRBV12-3 or TRBV12-4 and TRBJ2-5, with D hard to call. This CDR3 comprises 13 residues. Trimming took off 2 bases at V and 3 bases at J, with 7 bases between the two ends. This CDR3 is CASSLLVKETQYF. Written as DNA, the CDR3 is TGTGCCAGCAGTTTACTGGTTAAAGAGACCCAGTACTTC.

CDR3 in DNA: TGTGCCAGCAGTTACTCGGCCAGGGGGGCATACTATGGCTACACCTTC. This sequence encodes CASSYSARGAYYGYTF. This rearrangement joins TRBV6-6 to TRBJ1-2; TRBD1 matches at 7 bases. Germline assignment: CDR1 MNHNY and CDR2 SVGAGI (reference sequence). The V gene end was trimmed by 0 bases and the J gene end by 3 bases; junction bases not matched to a gene: 7. The CDR3 sequence is 16 residues long.

The chain links TRBV15 to TRBJ2-3, with TRBD1 identical over 7 bases. The length of the CDR3 is 15 residues. J was trimmed by 10 bases and V by 0 bases; bases with no gene match: 10. Germline CDR1 and CDR2: LNHNV and YYDKDF (reference sequence). CDR3 amino acids: CATSRDLGGSEAQYF. In nucleotides, the CDR3 is TGTGCCACCAGCAGAGATCTAGGGGGCTCCGAAGCGCAGTATTTT.

The chain links TRBV27 to TRBJ1-1; D unclear. CDR1 and CDR2 (germline): MNHEY, SMNVEV (reference sequence). The V end lost 6 bases, the J end lost 0 bases, and 11 bases lay between the germline ends. There are 14 residues in the CDR3. The CDR3 reads CASSSLGMNTEAFF. The CDR3 DNA reads TGTGCCAGCAGCTCCCTAGGAATGAACACTGAAGCTTTCTTT.

This chain uses TRBV7-9 with TRBJ2-5, with 8 positions matching TRBD1. This CDR3 has 18 residues. Trimming removed 5 bases from V and 4 bases from J; junction bases left unmatched: 18. CDR1 and CDR2 (germline): SEHNR, FQNEAQ (reference sequence). The CDR3 DNA reads as TGTGCCAGCAGCGCCCGCCAGGGGGCGCTCACTATTGGAGAGACCCAGTACTTC. Its protein product is CASSARQGALTIGETQYF.